The 27 T cell receptor beta chains below all came from one sample that was sequenced in a study of early T cells in non-severe SARS-CoV-2 infection. TCRdb called the 5' RACE reads again in MiXCR, with one record for every CDR3 protein. The sample has 97,000 or so distinct CDR3 sequences, approximately 11% seen once. This material consisted of whole blood, taken at baseline. These receptors all stem from an adult who was a healthcare worker with PCR-confirmed SARS-CoV-2 infection or an uninfected control (not recorded which).

The chain joins TRBV27 to TRBJ2-2; TRBD2 matches at 7 bases. The germline gives CDR1 MNHEY, CDR2 SMNVEV (reference sequence). The CDR3 extends over 14 amino acids. Losses at the gene ends were 7 bases for V and 2 bases for J; bases not matched to a gene: 4. The CDR3 DNA reads TGTGCCAGCACTGCGGGAGAAAACACCGGGGAGCTGTTTTTT. Translated, it gives CASTAGENTGELFF.

The V call is TRBV27, the J call TRBJ1-5; TRBD1 matches 8 bases. CDR1 is MNHEY, CDR2 SMNVEV, per germline (reference sequence). The CDR3 loop spans 15 amino acids. V lost 4 bases and J lost 3; bases outside the gene matches: 5. The chain's CDR3 is CASSSRTGLNQPQHF. CDR3 coding DNA: TGTGCCAGCAGTTCCCGGACAGGGCTCAATCAGCCCCAGCATTTT.

This chain links TRBV6-6 with TRBJ1-6, with TRBD1 matching over 7 bases. The CDR3 spans 19 residues. Looked up from germline, CDR1 is MNHNY and CDR2 is SVGAGI (reference sequence). Losses at the gene ends were 2 bases for V and 10 bases for J; bases not matched to a gene: 20. CDR3 region: CASSYVDKGALVFRSPLHF. CDR3 sequence (DNA): TGTGCCAGCAGTTACGTTGATAAGGGGGCGCTTGTCTTTCGGTCACCCCTCCACTTT.

This chain uses TRBV6-1 with TRBJ2-1, with D possibly TRBD2 on 6 matching bases. The CDR3 totals 15 residues. V gave up 3 bases and J gave up 8 bases, with 17 bases separating them. The germline V gene encodes CDR1 MNHNS and CDR2 SASEGT. In DNA form, the CDR3 reads TGTGCCAGCAGTGAGGGGGGTGGAGGTCGCCATGAGCAGTTCTTC. It encodes CASSEGGGGRHEQFF.

This clonotype was recorded many times. The chain combines TRBV6-2 or TRBV6-3 with TRBJ1-1; D is undetermined. The CDR3 loop spans 14 amino acids. Per germline, CDR1 MNHEY and CDR2 SVGEGT. Trimming took off 5 bases at V and 6 bases at J, with 16 bases between the two ends. The CDR3 protein is CASSRPLREAEAFF. Here the CDR3 DNA reads TGTGCCAGCAGTCGCCCCCTAAGAGAGGCTGAAGCTTTCTTT.

The chain recombines TRBV5-1 with TRBJ1-4; 10 bases align to TRBD1. The CDR3 totals 15 residues. V lost 4 bases to trimming and J lost 8 bases; unmatched junction nucleotides: 8. The germline CDR1 and CDR2 sequences are SGHRS and YFSETQ. The CDR3 DNA follows: TGCGCCAGCAGCCCGGGGGGACAGGGGAGAGAAAAACTGTTTTTT. The encoded protein is CASSPGGQGREKLFF.

The chain recombines TRBV4-3 with TRBJ1-2; D not resolved. Germline V gene lookup returns CDR1 LGHNA and CDR2 YSLEER. The CDR3 runs 16 residues. Trimming cost V 0 bases and J 1 base, with 12 bases left between them. CDR3: CASSQDRSDNNYGYTF. The CDR3 region has the DNA TGCGCCAGCAGCCAAGATAGGTCAGATAATAACTATGGCTACACCTTC.

The V and J genes are TRBV5-1 and TRBJ2-4, with D possibly matching TRBD1 (6 bases). This CDR3 has 13 amino acids. Between the trimmed V and J ends, which lost 0 bases and 6 bases, there was a span of 7 bases. Germline CDR1 and CDR2: SGHRS and YFSETQ. The CDR3 nucleotides are TGCGCCAGCAGCTTGGACAGGGCAAACATTCAGTACTTC. As protein: CASSLDRANIQYF.

This clonotype was counted ten times or more. The genes are TRBV5-1 and TRBJ2-7; TRBD1 is a possible D gene (6 bases). Germline lookup yields CDR1 SGHRS and CDR2 YFSETQ. Trimming removed 4 bases at V and 3 bases at J, with 8 bases between. The CDR3 runs to 12 residues. The CDR3 sequence: CASSPQGYEQYF. For the CDR3, the DNA is TGCGCCAGCAGCCCACAGGGCTACGAGCAGTACTTC.

As for this clonotype: A much larger clone lies one base from this, so it may be a read error. J is TRBJ2-3 and V is TRBV18, with a possible D match to TRBD2 (5 bases). CDR1 is KGHSH, CDR2 LQKENI, per germline. CDR3 length: 18 residues. As DNA, the CDR3 is TGTGCCAGCTCATCCCTAGCAGGAGCTCCTTCTAGCACAGATACGCGGTATTTT. Protein product: CASSSLAGAPSSTDTRYF.

The chain combines TRBV10-1 with TRBJ1-1, with D possibly being TRBD1 (6 bases). Germline CDR1 is WNHNN and CDR2 is SYGVQD (reference sequence). With 5 bases removed from V and 4 bases from J, the gap between germline ends came to 14 bases. This CDR3 is 14 amino acids long. The CDR3 sequence: CASSWNREFTEAFF. CDR3 bases: TGCGCCAGCAGTTGGAACAGGGAATTCACTGAAGCTTTCTTT.

The table lists this clonotype with a count of one. The J gene is TRBJ2-2, the V gene TRBV2; 10 bases match TRBD2. CDR1 SNHLY and CDR2 FYNNEI come from the germline V gene. Germline trimming cut 3 bases from V and 8 bases from J; bases unmatched to any gene: 6. CDR3 length: 15 amino acids. This chain's CDR3 is CASSDLAGAQGELFF. CDR3 nucleotides: TGTGCCAGCAGTGACCTAGCGGGGGCTCAGGGGGAGCTGTTTTTT.

The table lists this clonotype with a few counts. CDR3 residues: CASSDYRAGELFF. CDR3 DNA: TGTGCCAGCAGTGACTACAGGGCCGGGGAGCTGTTTTTT. The chain links TRBV2 to TRBJ2-2; perhaps TRBD1 as D (6 bases). V shed 3 bases and J shed 6 bases, with 8 bases lying between them. CDR3 length: 13 amino acids. Per the germline V gene, CDR1 is SNHLY and CDR2 is FYNNEI.

This clonotype was seen more than once but under ten times. This rearrangement joins TRBV4-1 to TRBJ2-3; D is undetermined. The germline V gene encodes CDR1 MGHRA and CDR2 YSYEKL. The CDR3 spans 14 residues. The V gene lost 1 base and the J gene lost 1 base, with 6 bases spanning the gap. The CDR3 region is CASSQAAGTDTQYF. In nucleotides, the CDR3 is TGCGCCAGCAGCCAAGCAGCAGGCACAGATACGCAGTATTTT.

The table lists this clonotype with many counts. The V and J genes are TRBV4-2 and TRBJ2-2, with 14 bases matching TRBD2. This CDR3 is built from 16 residues. Germline V CDR1 and CDR2: LGHNA, YNFKEQ. The V segment lost 9 bases and the J segment 7 bases; nucleotides outside the gene matches: 10. DNA of the CDR3: TGTGCCAGTTCCGAGCCCGGACTAGCGGGGGGCGGGGAGCTGTTTTTT. It translates to CASSEPGLAGGGELFF.

About this clonotype itself: A much larger clone differs from this one at a single base, so this may be a read error. V is TRBV19 and J is TRBJ1-2, with D unresolved. This CDR3 has 16 amino acids. Germline V gene sequence: CDR1 LNHDA, CDR2 SQIVND (reference sequence). Deletions cut 3 bases from V and 3 bases from J, with 17 bases between. The DNA for the CDR3 is TGTGCCAGTAGTATGGCTACACCTCGAGGGCACTATGGCTACACCTTC. It yields the protein CASSMATPRGHYGYTF.

This clonotype was seen repeatedly, ten times or more. The chain carries TRBV9 and TRBJ2-3; the match to TRBD2 covers 7 bases. CDR3 length: 15 residues. Germline V lookup: CDR1 SGDLS, CDR2 YYNGEE. V trimming: 0 bases; J trimming: 0 bases; junction bases outside the gene matches: 1. The CDR3 is CASSVVSGSTDTQYF. The CDR3 bases are TGTGCCAGCAGCGTAGTTAGCGGGAGCACAGATACGCAGTATTTT.

The genes are TRBV7-9 and TRBJ1-1, with 7 positions matching TRBD1. Germline V gene data show CDR1 as SEHNR and CDR2 as FQNEAQ (reference sequence). The J segment lost 2 bases and the V segment lost 4 bases, leaving 7 bases of the junction unmatched. This CDR3 spans 15 amino acids. In DNA form, the CDR3 reads TGTGCCAGCAGCTGGAATGGACAGGCCAACACTGAAGCTTTCTTT. Protein: CASSWNGQANTEAFF.

This clonotype was counted at least ten times. This sequence joins TRBV20-1 and TRBJ2-3, with TRBD2 identical over 12 bases. V trimming: 7 bases; J trimming: 6 bases; junction bases outside the gene matches: 8. Germline-derived CDR1 and CDR2 are DFQATT and SNEGSKA (reference sequence). CDR3 length: 14 amino acids. The CDR3 loop is CSVGLAGPTDTQYF. Written as DNA, the CDR3 is TGCAGTGTCGGACTAGCGGGACCGACTGATACGCAGTATTTT.

A few counts support this clonotype. The genes are TRBV20-1 and TRBJ2-3; D may be TRBD2 (6 bases). V was cut by 3 bases and J by 6 bases, with 19 bases left in between. CDR3 length: 15 amino acids. CDR1 and CDR2 from the germline V gene are DFQATT and SNEGSKA (reference sequence). CDR3 in amino acids: CSARNRDSLGDTQYF. As DNA, the CDR3 is TGCAGTGCTAGGAACCGGGACTCCTTGGGGGATACGCAGTATTTT.

This clonotype has only a few counts. The chain has TRBV2 and TRBJ2-3, with unresolved D. Deletions cut 6 bases from V and 2 bases from J, with 12 bases between. Germline V gene sequence: CDR1 SNHLY, CDR2 FYNNEI. CDR3 length equals 14 residues. The CDR3 loop reads CASRAWKNTDTQYF. CDR3 DNA sequence: TGTGCCAGCAGAGCCTGGAAGAACACAGATACGCAGTATTTT.

J is TRBJ1-3 and V is TRBV29-1; TRBD1 might be the D (5 bases). The CDR3 spans 13 residues. Trimming took 5 bases from V and 0 from J, leaving 8 bases between them. Per the germline V gene, CDR1 is SQVTM and CDR2 is ANQGSEA. The CDR3 reads CSVRQFSGNTIYF. CDR3 in DNA: TGCAGCGTTAGACAGTTCTCTGGAAACACCATATATTTT.

The rearrangement links TRBV18 to TRBJ1-3; possibly TRBD1 for D (6 bases). The V end lost 2 bases, the J end lost 7 bases, and 15 bases lay between the germline ends. The germline gives CDR1 KGHSH, CDR2 LQKENI. The CDR3 runs 15 residues. The CDR3 is CASSPGQGGSNTIYF. In nucleotides, the CDR3 is TGTGCCAGCTCACCAGGACAAGGGGGATCGAACACCATATATTTT.

The chain recombines TRBV29-1 with TRBJ2-1; 7 nucleotides line up with TRBD2. Unmatched junction bases numbered 17, after V lost 8 bases and J lost 7 bases. CDR3 size: 15 residues. In germline, CDR1 is SQVTM, CDR2 ANQGSEA. The CDR3 reads CSTQMWAGVQNEQFF. The CDR3 DNA sequence: TGCAGCACTCAGATGTGGGCGGGAGTACAGAATGAGCAGTTCTTC.

This clonotype has more than one count but fewer than ten. This sequence joins TRBV7-9 and TRBJ2-3; D perhaps matches TRBD1 (6 bases). Looked up from germline, CDR1 is SEHNR and CDR2 is FQNEAQ (reference sequence). The V end was cut by 2 bases, the J end by 7 bases, with 13 bases between. The CDR3 runs to 14 residues. DNA for the CDR3: TGTGCCAGCAGCTTAAACGGTGGGGACAATACGCAGTATTTT. This encodes CASSLNGGDNTQYF.

This chain links TRBV6-5 with TRBJ2-5; 7 nucleotides line up with TRBD2. The V gene end was trimmed by 8 bases and the J gene end by 4 bases; junction bases not matched to a gene: 10. This CDR3 contains 14 residues. Germline lookup yields CDR1 MNHEY and CDR2 SVGAGI. The CDR3 region has the DNA TGTGCCAGCCAGACGGAGGCGGGAGTAGAGACCCAGTACTTC. This translates into CASQTEAGVETQYF.

This clonotype occurred many times. The rearrangement uses TRBV29-1 and TRBJ2-5; D is uncertain. Trimming pared 0 bases from V and 5 bases from J, leaving 10 bases between. The CDR3 covers 13 residues. From germline, CDR1 is SQVTM and CDR2 ANQGSEA. The DNA of the CDR3 is TGCAGCGTTGAAGATATAGGTGGGGAGACCCAGTACTTC. Amino acids: CSVEDIGGETQYF.